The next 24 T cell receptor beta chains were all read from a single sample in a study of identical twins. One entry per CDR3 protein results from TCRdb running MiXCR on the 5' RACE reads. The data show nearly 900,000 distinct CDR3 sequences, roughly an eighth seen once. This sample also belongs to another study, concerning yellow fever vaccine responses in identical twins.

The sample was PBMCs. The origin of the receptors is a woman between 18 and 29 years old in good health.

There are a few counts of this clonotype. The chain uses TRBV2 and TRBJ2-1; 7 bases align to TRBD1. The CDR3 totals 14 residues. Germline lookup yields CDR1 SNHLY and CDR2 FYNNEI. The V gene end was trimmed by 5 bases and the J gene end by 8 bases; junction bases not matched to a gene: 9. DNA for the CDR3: TGTGCCAGCAGTCCTCTCGACAGGGCCTATGAGCAGTTCTTC. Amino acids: CASSPLDRAYEQFF.

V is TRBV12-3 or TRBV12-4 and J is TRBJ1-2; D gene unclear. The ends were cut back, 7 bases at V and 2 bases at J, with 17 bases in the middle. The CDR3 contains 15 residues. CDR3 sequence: CASIQSRNRNYGYTF. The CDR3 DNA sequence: TGTGCCAGCATCCAAAGCAGGAATCGCAACTATGGCTACACCTTC.

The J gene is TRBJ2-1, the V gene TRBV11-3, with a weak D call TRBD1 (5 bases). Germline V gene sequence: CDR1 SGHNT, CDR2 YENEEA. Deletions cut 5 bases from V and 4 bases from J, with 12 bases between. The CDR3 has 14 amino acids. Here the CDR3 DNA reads TGTGCCAGCAGCACAAAGACAGTGTACAATGAGCAGTTCTTC. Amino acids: CASSTKTVYNEQFF.

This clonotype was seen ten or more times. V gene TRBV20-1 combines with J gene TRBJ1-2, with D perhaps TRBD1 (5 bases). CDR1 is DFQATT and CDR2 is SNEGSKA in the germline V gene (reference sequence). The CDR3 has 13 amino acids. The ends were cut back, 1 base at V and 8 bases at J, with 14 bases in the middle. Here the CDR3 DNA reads TGCAGTGCTAGAGTTCCCGGGGCGGGGGGCTACACCTTC. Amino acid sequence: CSARVPGAGGYTF.

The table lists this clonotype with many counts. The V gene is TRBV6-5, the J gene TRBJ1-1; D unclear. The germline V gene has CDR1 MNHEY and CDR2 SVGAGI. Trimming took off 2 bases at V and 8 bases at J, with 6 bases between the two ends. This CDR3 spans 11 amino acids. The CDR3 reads CASSYVGEAFF. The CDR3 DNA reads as TGTGCCAGCAGTTACGTGGGGGAAGCTTTCTTT.

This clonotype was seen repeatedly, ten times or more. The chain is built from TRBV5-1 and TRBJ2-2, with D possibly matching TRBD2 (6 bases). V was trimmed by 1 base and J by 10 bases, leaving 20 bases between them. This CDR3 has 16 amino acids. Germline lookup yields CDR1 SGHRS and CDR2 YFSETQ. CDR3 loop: CASSLLGGVREEELFF. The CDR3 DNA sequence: TGCGCCAGCAGCTTGCTCGGAGGCGTCAGGGAGGAGGAGCTGTTTTTT.

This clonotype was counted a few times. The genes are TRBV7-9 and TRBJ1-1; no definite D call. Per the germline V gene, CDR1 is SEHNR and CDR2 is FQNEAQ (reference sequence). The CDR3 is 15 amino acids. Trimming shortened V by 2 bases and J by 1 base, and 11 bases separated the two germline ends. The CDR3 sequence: CASSLNEGWNTEAFF. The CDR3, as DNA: TGTGCCAGCAGCTTAAATGAGGGCTGGAACACTGAAGCTTTCTTT.

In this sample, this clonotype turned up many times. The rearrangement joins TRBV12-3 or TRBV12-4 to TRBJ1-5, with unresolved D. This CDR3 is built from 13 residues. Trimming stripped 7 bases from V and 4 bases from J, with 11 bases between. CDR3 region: CASTLEVNQPQHF. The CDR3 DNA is TGTGCCAGCACTCTAGAGGTTAATCAGCCCCAGCATTTT.

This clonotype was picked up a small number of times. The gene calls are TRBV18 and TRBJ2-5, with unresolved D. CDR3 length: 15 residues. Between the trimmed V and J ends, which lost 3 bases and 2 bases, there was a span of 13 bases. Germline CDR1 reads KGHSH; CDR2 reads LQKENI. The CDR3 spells CASSPTNTLQETQYF. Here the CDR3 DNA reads TGTGCCAGCTCACCGACAAACACTCTTCAAGAGACCCAGTACTTC.

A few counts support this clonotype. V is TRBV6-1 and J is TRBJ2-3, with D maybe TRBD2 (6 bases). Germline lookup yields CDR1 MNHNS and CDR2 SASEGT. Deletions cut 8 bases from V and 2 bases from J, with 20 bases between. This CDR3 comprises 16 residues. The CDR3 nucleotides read TGTGCCAGCCTGCATGGAGGACTATACAACACAGATACGCAGTATTTT. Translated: CASLHGGLYNTDTQYF.

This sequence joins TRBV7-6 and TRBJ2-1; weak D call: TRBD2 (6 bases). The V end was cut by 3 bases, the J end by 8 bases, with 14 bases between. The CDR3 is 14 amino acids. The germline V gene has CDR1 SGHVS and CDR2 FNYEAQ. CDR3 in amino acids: CASSFQAGLDEQFF. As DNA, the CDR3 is TGTGCCAGCAGCTTTCAGGCGGGGTTGGATGAGCAGTTCTTC.

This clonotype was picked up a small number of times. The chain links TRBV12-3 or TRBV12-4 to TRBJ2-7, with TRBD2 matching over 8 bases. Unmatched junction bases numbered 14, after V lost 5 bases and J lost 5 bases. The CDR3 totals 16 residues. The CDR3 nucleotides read TGTGCCAGCAGTGGGGGGGGTAGCGGGAACCCAAACGAGCAGTACTTC. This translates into CASSGGGSGNPNEQYF.

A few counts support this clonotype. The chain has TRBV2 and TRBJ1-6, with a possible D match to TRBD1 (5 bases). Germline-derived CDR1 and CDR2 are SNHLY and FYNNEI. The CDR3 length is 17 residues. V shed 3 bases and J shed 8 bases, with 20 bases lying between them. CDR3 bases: TGTGCCAGCAGTGAGACGGGACGGATCTTTGCAGATTCACCCCTCCACTTT. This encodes CASSETGRIFADSPLHF.

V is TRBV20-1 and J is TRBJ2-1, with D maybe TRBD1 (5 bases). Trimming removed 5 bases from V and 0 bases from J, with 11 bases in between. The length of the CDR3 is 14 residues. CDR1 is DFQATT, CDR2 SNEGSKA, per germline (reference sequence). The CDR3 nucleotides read TGCAGTGCTGATGACAGAAGCTCCTACAATGAGCAGTTCTTC. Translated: CSADDRSSYNEQFF.

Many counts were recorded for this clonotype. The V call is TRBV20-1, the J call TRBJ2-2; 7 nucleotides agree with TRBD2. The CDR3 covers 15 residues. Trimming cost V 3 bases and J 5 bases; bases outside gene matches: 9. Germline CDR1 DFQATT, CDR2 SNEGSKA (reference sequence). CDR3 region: CSARVTRGGTGELFF. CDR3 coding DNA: TGCAGTGCTAGGGTGACGCGGGGAGGGACCGGGGAGCTGTTTTTT.

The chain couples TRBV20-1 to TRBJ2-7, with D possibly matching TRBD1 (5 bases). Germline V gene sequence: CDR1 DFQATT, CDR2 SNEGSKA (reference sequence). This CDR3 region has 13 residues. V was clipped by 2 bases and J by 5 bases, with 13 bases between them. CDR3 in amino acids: CSARSVVDNEQYV. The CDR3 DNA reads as TGCAGTGCTAGATCGGTCGTGGACAACGAGCAGTACGTC.

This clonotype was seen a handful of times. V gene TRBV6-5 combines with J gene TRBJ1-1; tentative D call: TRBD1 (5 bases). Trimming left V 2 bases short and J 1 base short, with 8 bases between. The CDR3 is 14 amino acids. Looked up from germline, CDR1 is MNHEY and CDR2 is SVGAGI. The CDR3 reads CASSYGGTNTEAFF. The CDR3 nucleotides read TGTGCCAGCAGTTACGGGGGGACGAACACTGAAGCTTTCTTT.

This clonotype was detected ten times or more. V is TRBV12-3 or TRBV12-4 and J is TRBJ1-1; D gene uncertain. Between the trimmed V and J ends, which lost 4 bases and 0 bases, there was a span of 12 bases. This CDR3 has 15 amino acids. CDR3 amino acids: CASSSVSGVNTEAFF. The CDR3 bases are TGTGCCAGCAGTTCGGTCTCCGGGGTGAACACTGAAGCTTTCTTT.

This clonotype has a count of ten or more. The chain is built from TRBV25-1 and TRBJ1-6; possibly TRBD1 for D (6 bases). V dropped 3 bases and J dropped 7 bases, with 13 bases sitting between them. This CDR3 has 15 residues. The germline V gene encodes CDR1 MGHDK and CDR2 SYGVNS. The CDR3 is CASSDWQGQNSPLHF. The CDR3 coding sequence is TGTGCCAGCAGTGACTGGCAGGGGCAGAATTCACCCCTCCACTTT. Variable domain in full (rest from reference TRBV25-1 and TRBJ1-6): EADIYQTPRYLVIGTGKKITLECSQTMGHDKMYWYQQDPGMELHLIHYSYGVNSTEKGDLSSESTVSRIRTEHFPLTLESARPSHTSQYLCASSDWQGQNSPLHFGNGTRLTVT.

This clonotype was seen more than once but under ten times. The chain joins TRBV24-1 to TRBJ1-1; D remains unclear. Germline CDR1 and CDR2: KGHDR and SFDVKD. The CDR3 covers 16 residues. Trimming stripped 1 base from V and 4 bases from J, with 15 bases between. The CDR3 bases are TGTGCCACCAGTGATTTCTTAGGGCCTCGGGCCACTGAAGCTTTCTTT. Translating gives CATSDFLGPRATEAFF.

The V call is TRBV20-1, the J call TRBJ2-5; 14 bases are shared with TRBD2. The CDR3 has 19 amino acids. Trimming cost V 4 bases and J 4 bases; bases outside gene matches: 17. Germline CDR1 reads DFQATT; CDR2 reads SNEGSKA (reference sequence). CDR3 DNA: TGCAGTGCTACTATAATTGGGACTAGCGGGAGAGTTAGTGGAGAGACCCAGTACTTC. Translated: CSATIIGTSGRVSGETQYF.

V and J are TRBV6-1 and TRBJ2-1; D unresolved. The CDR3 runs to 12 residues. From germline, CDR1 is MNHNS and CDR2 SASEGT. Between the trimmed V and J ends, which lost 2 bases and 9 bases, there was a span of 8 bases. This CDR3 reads CASSEMLGEQFF. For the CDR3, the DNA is TGTGCCAGCAGTGAAATGCTGGGTGAGCAGTTCTTC.

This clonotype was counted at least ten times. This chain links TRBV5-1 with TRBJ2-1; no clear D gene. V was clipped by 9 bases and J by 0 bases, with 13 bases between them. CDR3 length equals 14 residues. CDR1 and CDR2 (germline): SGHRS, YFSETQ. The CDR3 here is CATSQAGSYNEQFF. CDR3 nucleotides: TGCGCCACCTCACAAGCAGGCTCCTACAATGAGCAGTTCTTC. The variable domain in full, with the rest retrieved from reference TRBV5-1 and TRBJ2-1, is KAGVTQTPRYLIKTRGQQVTLSCSPISGHRSVSWYQQTPGQGLQFLFEYFSETQRNKGNFPGRFSGRQFSNSRSEMNVSTLELGDSALYLCATSQAGSYNEQFFGPGTRLTVL.

The CDR3 nucleotides are TGTGCCAGCTCCACATATAGCGGGAGGTCCTACAATGAGCAGTTCTTC. This sequence encodes CASSTYSGRSYNEQFF. This chain uses TRBV3-1 with TRBJ2-1; 10 nucleotides align to TRBD2. Germline assignment: CDR1 LGHDT and CDR2 YNNKEL (reference sequence). The CDR3 contains 16 residues. Trimming at V came to 8 bases and at J to 1 base, leaving 8 bases not matched to a gene.